A single sample is the source of the 8 T cell receptor beta chains below, sequenced in a study of CD8 T cells in ankylosing spondylitis. Using its own MiXCR run on the 5' RACE reads, TCRdb lists one record per CDR3 protein. The data hold 200,000 to 300,000 distinct CDR3 sequences, with 30% to 40% observed a single time. Sequenced sample: blood, either unsorted or a sorted T cell fraction (not recorded which). The origin of the receptors is a male donor with ankylosing spondylitis or in good health (not recorded which).

This clonotype was observed a handful of times. The rearrangement uses TRBV29-1 and TRBJ2-2; no firm D call. This CDR3 is 11 amino acids long. The V end lost 5 bases, the J end lost 5 bases, and 6 bases lay between the germline ends. CDR1 and CDR2 (germline): SQVTM, ANQGSEA. The CDR3 region has the DNA TGCAGCGTTAGTTGGACCGGGGAGCTGTTTTTT. Translating it yields CSVSWTGELFF.

This clonotype has a handful of counts. V and J are TRBV12-3 or TRBV12-4 and TRBJ2-3; 14 bases are shared with TRBD2. The CDR3 runs to 14 residues. The ends lost 1 base at V and 13 bases at J; junction bases unmatched: 4. CDR3 in amino acids: CASSLGGTSGGKYF. The CDR3 DNA sequence: TGTGCCAGCAGTTTAGGAGGGACTAGCGGGGGAAAGTATTTT.

This chain uses TRBV10-2 with TRBJ2-5; 8 bases agree with TRBD2. The V and J ends lost 6 bases and 5 bases, in that order; junction bases with no gene match: 8. There are 14 residues in the CDR3. CDR1 is WSHSY, CDR2 SAAADI, per germline. As DNA, the CDR3 is TGCGCCAGCAGCGTACAGGGCGGGGGGGAGACCCAGTACTTC. Translation: CASSVQGGGETQYF.

The chain carries TRBV7-2 and TRBJ1-6; D not certain. CDR1 and CDR2 from the germline V gene are SGHTA and FQGNSA. Trimming took 2 bases from V and 10 from J, leaving 9 bases between them. The CDR3 has 13 residues. CDR3 region: CASSLLLRSPLHF. DNA for the CDR3: TGTGCCAGCAGCTTACTCCTGCGCTCACCCCTCCACTTT.

The chain has TRBV7-9 and TRBJ2-5; weak D call: TRBD2 (6 bases). This CDR3 contains 13 residues. The ends were cut back, 0 bases at V and 5 bases at J, with 7 bases in the middle. CDR1 and CDR2 (germline): SEHNR, FQNEAQ (reference sequence). As DNA, the CDR3 is TGTGCCAGCAGCTTAGCTCGGGGGGAGACCCAGTACTTC. Protein: CASSLARGETQYF.

This clonotype has a handful of counts. The DNA for the CDR3 is TGCGCCAGCAGCTTCGGGGGGAATAATTCACCCCTCCACTTT. It encodes CASSFGGNNSPLHF. This chain connects TRBV5-1 to TRBJ1-6; a possible D gene is TRBD1 (5 bases). Trimming stripped 2 bases from V and 5 bases from J, with 8 bases between. Germline CDR1 is SGHRS and CDR2 is YFSETQ. The CDR3 sequence is 14 residues long.

This clonotype appeared a few times. This sequence joins TRBV10-3 and TRBJ2-5; 7 positions agree with TRBD1. V trimming: 7 bases; J trimming: 0 bases; junction bases outside the gene matches: 2. Germline V lookup: CDR1 ENHRY, CDR2 SYGVKD. The CDR3 extends over 13 amino acids. The CDR3 nucleotides are TGTGCCATCAAGGGACAGAACCAAGAGACCCAGTACTTC. Protein: CAIKGQNQETQYF.

The chain employs TRBV7-9 and TRBJ2-1, with a weak D call TRBD1 (5 bases). The CDR3 runs to 15 residues. In germline, CDR1 is SEHNR, CDR2 FQNEAQ (reference sequence). V lost 3 bases, J lost 5 bases, and 14 bases lay in between. In nucleotides, the CDR3 is TGTGCCAGCAGCTTCGCCGAGACAGATCACAATGAGCAGTTCTTC. Translating gives CASSFAETDHNEQFF.